These 27 T cell receptor beta chains were all obtained from the same sample, sequenced in a study of control samples from healthy donors and cancer patients (TCRdb year 2020). The library was obtained by the immunoSEQ multiplex PCR assay. TCRdb retrieved this table from immuneACCESS and kept in-frame rearrangements only. Not all clones are present; in checked studies, unresolved V genes account for under half, and no reason is known for the remainder. The sample table contains 90,000 to 100,000 clones; only one count was recorded for about four fifths of them. The ten largest clones take up roughly 2% of the sample. Input material: blood. These receptors came from a man in his 60s in good health.

The V and J genes are TRBV27 and TRBJ2-1, with 8 bases lining up with TRBD2. The CDR3 spans 16 residues. The junction had 10 bases not matched to a gene; V was cut back by 6 bases and J by 3 bases. Germline lookup yields CDR1 MNHEY and CDR2 SMNVEV (reference sequence). The CDR3 nucleotides read TGTGCCAGCAGGCCCGGGACTAGGAATCTCTACAATGAGCAGTTCTTC. This gives the protein CASRPGTRNLYNEQFF.

This clone was counted between two and nine times. The chain is built from TRBV29-1 and TRBJ1-3; a weak D match, TRBD1 (5 bases). The V end was cut by 0 bases, the J end by 4 bases, with 22 bases between. This CDR3 contains 18 residues. Germline-derived CDR1 and CDR2 are SQVTM and ANQGSEA. CDR3 sequence reads: CSVEDRGHVGGSGNTIYF. In DNA form, the CDR3 reads TGCAGCGTTGAAGATCGAGGTCACGTCGGGGGGAGCGGAAACACCATATATTTT. Using reference TRBV29-1 and TRBJ1-3 for the parts outside the CDR3, the full variable domain is SAVISQKPSRDICQRGTSLTIQCQVDSQVTMMFWYRQQPGQSLTLIATANQGSEATYESGFVIDKFPISRPNLTFSTLTVSNMSPEDSSIYLCSVEDRGHVGGSGNTIYFGEGSWLTVV.

This chain links TRBV5-1 with TRBJ2-1; perhaps TRBD1 as D (6 bases). Trimming cost V 0 bases and J 9 bases, with 13 bases left between them. Germline V gene sequence: CDR1 SGHRS, CDR2 YFSETQ. The CDR3 has 14 residues. The CDR3 loop reads CASSLVTGSGEQFF. CDR3 nucleotides: TGCGCCAGCAGCTTGGTTACAGGGTCCGGTGAGCAGTTCTTC.

CDR3 DNA: TGTGCCAGCAGGGGGGACAGGTACTACAATGAGCAGTTCTTC. This gives the protein CASRGDRYYNEQFF. The rearrangement links TRBV2 to TRBJ2-1; 8 nucleotides line up with TRBD1. The CDR3 covers 14 residues. CDR1 and CDR2 (germline): SNHLY, FYNNEI. The ends lost 6 bases at V and 3 bases at J; junction bases unmatched: 4.

This rearrangement joins TRBV5-4 to TRBJ2-5; 10 bases line up with TRBD1. V shed 4 bases and J 5 bases; nucleotides not matched to a gene: 2. Germline CDR1 is SGHNT and CDR2 is YYREEE (reference sequence). The CDR3 consists of 13 residues. The CDR3 region has the DNA TGTGCCAGCAGCCCGACAGGGGGCGAGACCCAGTACTTC. This codes for CASSPTGGETQYF.

The chain links TRBV3-1 (or the pseudogene TRBV3-2) to TRBJ2-7; 8 bases map to TRBD1. The V and J ends lost 5 bases and 4 bases, in that order; junction bases with no gene match: 10. Germline V CDR1 and CDR2: LGHDT, YNNKEL (reference sequence). The CDR3 is 15 amino acids. CDR3 coding DNA: TGTGCCAGCAGCAACTCCTTAGACAGGGGTTACGAGCAGTACTTC. It codes for CASSNSLDRGYEQYF.

V gene TRBV19 combines with J gene TRBJ1-1, with 7 bases aligning to TRBD1. J was trimmed by 1 base and V by 10 bases; bases with no gene match: 6. Germline lookup yields CDR1 LNHDA and CDR2 SQIVND (reference sequence). CDR3 size: 13 residues. In DNA form, the CDR3 reads TGTGCCACAAAGGGGACAGCGAACACTGAAGCTTTCTTT. Translated, it gives CATKGTANTEAFF.

This CDR3 is CATSREGRTNIQYF. The CDR3 DNA is TGTGCCACCAGCAGAGAGGGACGGACAAACATTCAGTACTTC. The V gene is TRBV15, the J gene TRBJ2-4, with D possibly being TRBD1 or TRBD2 (5 bases each). V lost 0 bases and J 6 bases, leaving 9 bases between the germline ends. The germline gives CDR1 LNHNV, CDR2 YYDKDF (reference sequence). The length of the CDR3 is 14 residues.

The chain links TRBV30 to TRBJ1-2; no firm D call. V shed 6 bases and J shed 4 bases, with 15 bases lying between them. CDR1 and CDR2 from the germline V gene are GTSNPN and SVGIG (reference sequence). This CDR3 contains 13 residues. The CDR3: CACREYDIYGYTF. The CDR3 DNA reads TGTGCCTGTCGGGAGTATGATATCTATGGCTACACCTTC.

The genes are TRBV6-1 and TRBJ2-2, with D possibly TRBD1 on 5 matching bases. Trimming left V 1 base short and J 5 bases short, with 11 bases between. Looked up from germline, CDR1 is MNHNS and CDR2 is SASEGT. This CDR3 contains 15 residues. The CDR3 DNA sequence: TGTGCCAGCAGTGAAGGGCAGGGATATACCGGGGAGCTGTTTTTT. Protein: CASSEGQGYTGELFF.

This chain joins TRBV18 and TRBJ1-1; possible D gene TRBD1, 6 bases. The CDR3 covers 16 residues. Germline-derived CDR1 and CDR2 are KGHSH and LQKENI. V lost 1 base and J 4 bases, leaving 16 bases between the germline ends. The CDR3 region is CASSPQVTGIVTEAFF. CDR3 DNA: TGTGCCAGCTCACCACAAGTAACAGGGATAGTCACTGAAGCTTTCTTT. The full variable domain, completed using reference TRBV18 and TRBJ1-1, is NAGVMQNPRHLVRRRGQEARLRCSPMKGHSHVYWYRQLPEEGLKFMVYLQKENIIDESGMPKERFSAEFPKEGPSILRIQQVVRGDSAAYFCASSPQVTGIVTEAFFGQGTRLTVV.

In the case of this clone: A read error may produce the germline difference seen at one junction end. J is TRBJ2-7 and V is TRBV11-3; 10 positions agree with TRBD2. The V gene's germline CDR1 is SGHNT and CDR2 YENEEA. The CDR3 length is 12 residues. The CDR3 DNA reads TGTGCCAGCAGCTCACGGACTAGCGGCCTGATTTTC. Its protein product is CASSSRTSGLIF.

A note on this clone: One end of the junction is discordant with germline, which a read error may explain. DNA of the CDR3: TGTGCCAGCACCTTGCTGGGGGGGGCCGATACGCAGTATTTT. Translated: CASTLLGGADTQYF. V is TRBV5-4 and J is TRBJ2-3, with a tentative D call TRBD2 (7 bases). The germline CDR1 and CDR2 sequences are SGHNT and YYREEE (reference sequence). The CDR3 totals 14 residues.

The V call is TRBV3-1 (or the pseudogene TRBV3-2), the J call TRBJ1-2, with D possibly matching TRBD1 (6 bases). Germline-derived CDR1 and CDR2 are LGHDT and YNNKEL (reference sequence). The CDR3 spans 15 residues. Trimming cost V 1 base and J 8 bases, with 17 bases left between them. CDR3: CASSQVSALGAGYTF. The CDR3 bases are TGTGCCAGCAGCCAAGTCTCTGCCTTGGGGGCCGGCTACACCTTC.

The V and J genes are TRBV4-2 and TRBJ2-7, with TRBD1 matching 9 bases. V lost 2 bases, J lost 2 bases, and 1 base stayed unmatched. The CDR3 loop spans 14 amino acids. Germline CDR1 is LGHNA and CDR2 is YNFKEQ. CDR3 sequence: CASSQRDRAYEQYF. Here the CDR3 DNA reads TGTGCCAGCAGCCAAAGGGACAGGGCCTACGAGCAGTACTTC.

This chain uses TRBV2 with TRBJ2-7; 7 nucleotides match TRBD1. The CDR3 sequence is 15 residues long. V dropped 8 bases and J dropped 1; count of bases not matched to a gene: 11. Germline-derived CDR1 and CDR2 are SNHLY and FYNNEI. In DNA form, the CDR3 reads TGTGCCAGCCCAAGGGACCGGGACAGATCCTACGAGCAGTACTTC. Amino acid sequence: CASPRDRDRSYEQYF. The whole variable domain, remainder taken from reference TRBV2 and TRBJ2-7, is EPEVTQTPSHQVTQMGQEVILRCVPISNHLYFYWYRQILGQKVEFLVSFYNNEISEKSEIFDDQFSVERPDGSNFTLKIRSTKLEDSAMYFCASPRDRDRSYEQYFGPGTRLTVT.

The J gene is TRBJ2-1, the V gene TRBV14; D uncertain. Germline-derived CDR1 and CDR2 are SGHDN and FVKESK. The CDR3 covers 14 residues. Trimming took 0 bases from V and 9 from J, leaving 12 bases between them. The CDR3 spells CASSQEVGLSEQFF. The CDR3 coding sequence is TGTGCCAGCAGCCAAGAGGTAGGGTTGAGTGAGCAGTTCTTC.

The chain combines TRBV11-1 with TRBJ2-5; TRBD2 might be the D (7 bases). CDR3 size: 14 residues. The germline CDR1 and CDR2 sequences are SGHAT and FQDESV (reference sequence). Trimming took 5 bases from V and 7 from J, leaving 17 bases between them. The CDR3 loop reads CASSQGGGSRTQYF. The CDR3 DNA reads TGTGCCAGCAGCCAAGGGGGGGGTTCGAGGACCCAGTACTTC.

This clone has a single count. The chain joins TRBV11-3 to TRBJ2-5; either TRBD1 or TRBD2 may fit D (5 bases each). The CDR3 covers 17 residues. V lost 5 bases, J lost 3 bases, and 22 bases lay in between. CDR1 is SGHNT, CDR2 YENEEA, per germline. The chain's CDR3 is CASSAPSTGTDEETQYF. CDR3 nucleotides: TGTGCCAGCAGCGCACCTTCAACCGGGACGGACGAAGAGACCCAGTACTTC.

This sequence joins TRBV9 and TRBJ1-1, with a possible D match to TRBD1 (6 bases). CDR3 length equals 14 residues. The germline V and J ends were trimmed by 0 bases and 3 bases, with 9 bases remaining between them. Germline CDR1 reads SGDLS; CDR2 reads YYNGEE. This CDR3 reads CASSVAQGDTEAFF. The DNA of the CDR3 is TGTGCCAGCAGCGTAGCACAGGGTGACACTGAAGCTTTCTTT.

About this clone itself: Distinct nucleotide sequences in the sample also encode this CDR3. The chain combines TRBV5-1 with TRBJ2-7; 9 bases agree with TRBD1. CDR1 and CDR2 from the germline V gene are SGHRS and YFSETQ. The junction had 1 base not matched to a gene; V was cut back by 0 bases and J by 0 bases. There are 15 residues in the CDR3. The CDR3: CASSLGGQGSYEQYF. The CDR3 DNA follows: TGCGCCAGCAGCTTGGGGGGACAGGGCTCCTACGAGCAGTACTTC.

V and J are TRBV5-4 and TRBJ2-1; 15 nucleotides line up with TRBD2. V shed 4 bases and J 4 bases; nucleotides not matched to a gene: 9. The CDR3 totals 18 residues. Germline CDR1 reads SGHNT; CDR2 reads YYREEE (reference sequence). The CDR3 DNA reads TGTGCCAGCAGCCTCAGGACTAGCGGGGGGGCAGCGTACAATGAGCAGTTCTTC. Its protein is CASSLRTSGGAAYNEQFF.

This rearrangement joins TRBV7-9 to TRBJ2-4, with D unresolved. Trimming stripped 4 bases from V and 5 bases from J, with 24 bases between. The CDR3 runs 18 residues. Germline values: CDR1 SEHNR, CDR2 FQNEAQ (reference sequence). CDR3 amino acids: CASSSLPLLLVSENIQYF. The CDR3 nucleotides are TGTGCCAGCAGCTCCTTACCGTTACTTCTGGTCTCAGAAAACATTCAGTACTTC.

V and J are TRBV7-9 and TRBJ1-1, with a possible D match to TRBD1 (5 bases). This CDR3 is built from 14 residues. Trimming removed 2 bases at V and 2 bases at J, with 9 bases between. In germline, CDR1 is SEHNR, CDR2 FQNEAQ (reference sequence). CDR3 in amino acids: CASSLLTVNTEAFF. The CDR3 DNA reads as TGTGCCAGCAGCTTACTGACAGTAAACACTGAAGCTTTCTTT.

V is TRBV28 and J is TRBJ1-1; no definite D call. The V end lost 2 bases, the J end lost 5 bases, and 9 bases lay between the germline ends. The CDR3 totals 13 residues. Germline assignment: CDR1 MDHEN and CDR2 SYDVKM. DNA of the CDR3: TGTGCCAGCAGTTTAACGGGCCAGACTGAAGCTTTCTTT. It codes for CASSLTGQTEAFF.

The rearrangement joins TRBV4-1 to TRBJ2-3; the match to TRBD2 covers 11 bases. Germline V gives CDR1 MGHRA, CDR2 YSYEKL. The CDR3 is 18 residues long. J lost 1 base, V lost 2 bases, and 8 bases had no gene match. The CDR3 DNA follows: TGCGCCAGCAGCCAACTCCTCCGACTAGCGGGGCGCACAGATACGCAGTATTTT. Its protein product is CASSQLLRLAGRTDTQYF.

This clone was seen a single time. The rearrangement links TRBV14 to TRBJ2-2; D gene ambiguous. Germline V gives CDR1 SGHDN, CDR2 FVKESK. The CDR3 is 13 residues long. V shed 1 base and J shed 7 bases, with 7 bases lying between them. Written as DNA, the CDR3 is TGTGCCAGCAGCCAAGGAGTCTTCGGGGAGCTGTTTTTT. Its translation: CASSQGVFGELFF. Full variable domain (remainder filled in from reference TRBV14 and TRBJ2-2): EAGVTQFPSHSVIEKGQTVTLRCDPISGHDNLYWYRRVMGKEIKFLLHFVKESKQDESGMPNNRFLAERTGGTYSTLKVQPAELEDSGVYFCASSQGVFGELFFGEGSRLTVL.